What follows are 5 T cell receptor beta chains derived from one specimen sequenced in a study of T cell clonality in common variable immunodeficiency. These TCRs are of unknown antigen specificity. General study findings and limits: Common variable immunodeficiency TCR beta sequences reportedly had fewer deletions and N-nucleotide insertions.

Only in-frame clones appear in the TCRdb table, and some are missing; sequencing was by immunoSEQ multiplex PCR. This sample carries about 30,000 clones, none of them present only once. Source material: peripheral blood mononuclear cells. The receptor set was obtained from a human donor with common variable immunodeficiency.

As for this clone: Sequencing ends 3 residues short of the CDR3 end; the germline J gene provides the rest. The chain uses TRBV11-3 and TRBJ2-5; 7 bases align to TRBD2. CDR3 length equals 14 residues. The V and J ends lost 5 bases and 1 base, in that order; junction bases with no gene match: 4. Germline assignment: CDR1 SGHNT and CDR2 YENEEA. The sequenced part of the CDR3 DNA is TGTGCCAGCAGCCCGAGCGGGGCCCAAGAGACC. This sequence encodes CASSPSGAQET. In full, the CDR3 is CASSPSGAQETQYF. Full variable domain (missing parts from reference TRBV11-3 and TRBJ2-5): EAGVVQSPRYKIIEKKQPVAFWCNPISGHNTLYWYLQNLGQGPELLIRYENEEAVDDSQLPKDRFSAERLKGVDSTLKIQPAELGDSAVYLCASSPSGAQETQYFGPGTRLLVL.

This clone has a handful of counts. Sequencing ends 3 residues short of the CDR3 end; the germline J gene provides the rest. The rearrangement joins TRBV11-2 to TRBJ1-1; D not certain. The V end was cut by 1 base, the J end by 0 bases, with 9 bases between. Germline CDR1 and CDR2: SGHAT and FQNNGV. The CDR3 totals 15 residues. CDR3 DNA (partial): TGTGCCAGCAGCTTAGTAGCTACCATGAACACTGAA. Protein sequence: CASSLVATMNTE. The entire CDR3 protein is CASSLVATMNTEAFF. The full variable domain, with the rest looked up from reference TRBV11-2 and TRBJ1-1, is EAGVAQSPRYKIIEKRQSVAFWCNPISGHATLYWYQQILGQGPKLLIQFQNNGVVDDSQLPKDRFSAERLKGVDSTLKIQPAKLEDSAVYLCASSLVATMNTEAFFGQGTRLTVV.

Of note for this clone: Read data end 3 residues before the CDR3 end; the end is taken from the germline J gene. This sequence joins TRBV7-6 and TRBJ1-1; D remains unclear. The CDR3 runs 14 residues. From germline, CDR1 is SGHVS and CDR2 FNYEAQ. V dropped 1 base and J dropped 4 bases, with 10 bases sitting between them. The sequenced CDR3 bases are TGTGCCAGCAGCTTAGACAGCCGAGGCACTGAA. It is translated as CASSLDSRGTE. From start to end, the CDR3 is CASSLDSRGTEAFF.

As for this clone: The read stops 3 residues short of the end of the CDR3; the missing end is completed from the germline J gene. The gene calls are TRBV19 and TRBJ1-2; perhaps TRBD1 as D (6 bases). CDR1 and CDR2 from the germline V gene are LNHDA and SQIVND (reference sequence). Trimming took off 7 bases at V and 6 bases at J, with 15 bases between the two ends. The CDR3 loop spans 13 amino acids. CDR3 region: CASKTTGTDGYTF. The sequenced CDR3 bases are TGTGCCAGTAAAACGACAGGTACGGATGGC.

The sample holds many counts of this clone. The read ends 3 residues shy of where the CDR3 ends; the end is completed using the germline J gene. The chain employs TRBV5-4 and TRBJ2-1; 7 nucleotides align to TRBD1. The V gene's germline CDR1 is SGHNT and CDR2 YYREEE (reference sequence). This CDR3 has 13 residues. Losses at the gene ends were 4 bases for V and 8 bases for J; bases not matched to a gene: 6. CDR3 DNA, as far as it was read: TGTGCCAGCAGCCCTCGGGACAGTGATGAG. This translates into CASSPRDSDE. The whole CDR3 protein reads CASSPRDSDEQFF.